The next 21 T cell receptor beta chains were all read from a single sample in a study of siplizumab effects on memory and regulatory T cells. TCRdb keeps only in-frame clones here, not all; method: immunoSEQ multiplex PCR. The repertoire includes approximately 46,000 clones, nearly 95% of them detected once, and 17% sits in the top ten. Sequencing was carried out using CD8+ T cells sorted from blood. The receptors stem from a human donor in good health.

As DNA, the CDR3 is TGTGCCTGGAGTTTAGAGTTAACTGAAGCTTTCTTT. Translated, it gives CAWSLELTEAFF. The chain links TRBV30 to TRBJ1-1; D unresolved. The ends were cut back, 2 bases at V and 5 bases at J, with 9 bases in the middle. Germline values: CDR1 GTSNPN, CDR2 SVGIG (reference sequence). CDR3 length: 12 amino acids.

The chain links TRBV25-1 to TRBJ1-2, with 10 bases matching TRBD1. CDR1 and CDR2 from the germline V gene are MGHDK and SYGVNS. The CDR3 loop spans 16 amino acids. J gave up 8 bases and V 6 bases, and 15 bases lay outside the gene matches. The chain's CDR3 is CASSVPGQGNVMGYTF. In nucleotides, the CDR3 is TGTGCCAGCAGCGTCCCGGGACAGGGGAATGTTATGGGCTACACCTTC.

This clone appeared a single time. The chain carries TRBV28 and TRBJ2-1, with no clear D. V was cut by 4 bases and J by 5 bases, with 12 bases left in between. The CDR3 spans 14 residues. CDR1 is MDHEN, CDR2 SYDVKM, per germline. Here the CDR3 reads CASSSLPLDNEQFF. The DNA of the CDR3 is TGTGCCAGCAGTTCCCTACCCCTAGACAATGAGCAGTTCTTC.

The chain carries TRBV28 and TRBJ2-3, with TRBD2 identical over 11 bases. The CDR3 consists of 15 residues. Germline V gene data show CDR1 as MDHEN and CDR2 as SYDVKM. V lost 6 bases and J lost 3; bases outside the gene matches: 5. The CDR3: CASSPGLAETDTQYF. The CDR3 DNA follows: TGTGCCAGCAGCCCGGGACTAGCGGAGACAGATACGCAGTATTTT. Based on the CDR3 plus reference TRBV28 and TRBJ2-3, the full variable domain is DVKVTQSSRYLVKRTGEKVFLECVQDMDHENMFWYRQDPGLGLRLIYFSYDVKMKEKGDIPEGYSVSREKKERFSLILESASTNQTSMYLCASSPGLAETDTQYFGPGTRLTVL.

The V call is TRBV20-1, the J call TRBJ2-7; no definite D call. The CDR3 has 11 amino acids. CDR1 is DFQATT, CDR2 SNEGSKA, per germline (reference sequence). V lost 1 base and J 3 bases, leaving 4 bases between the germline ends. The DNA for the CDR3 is TGCAGTGCTAGAGTAAACTACGAGCAGTACTTC. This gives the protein CSARVNYEQYF.

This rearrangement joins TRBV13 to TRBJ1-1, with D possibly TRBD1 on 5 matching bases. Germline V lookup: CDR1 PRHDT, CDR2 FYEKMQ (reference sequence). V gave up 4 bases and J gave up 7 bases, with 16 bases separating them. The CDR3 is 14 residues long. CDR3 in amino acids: CASSSWDGKIEAFF. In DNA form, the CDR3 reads TGTGCCAGCAGCTCATGGGACGGTAAGATTGAAGCTTTCTTT.

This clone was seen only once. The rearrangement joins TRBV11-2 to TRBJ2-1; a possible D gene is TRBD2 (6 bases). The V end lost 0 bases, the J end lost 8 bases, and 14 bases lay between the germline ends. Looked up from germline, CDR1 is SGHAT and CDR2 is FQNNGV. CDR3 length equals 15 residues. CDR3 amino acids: CASSLDRREVDEQFF. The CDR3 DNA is TGTGCCAGCAGCTTAGATCGGAGGGAGGTCGATGAGCAGTTCTTC.

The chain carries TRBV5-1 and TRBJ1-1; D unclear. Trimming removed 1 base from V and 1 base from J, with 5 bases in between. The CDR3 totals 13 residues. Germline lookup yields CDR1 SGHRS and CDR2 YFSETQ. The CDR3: CASSLSSNTEAFF. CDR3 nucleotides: TGCGCCAGCAGCTTGTCATCGAACACTGAAGCTTTCTTT.

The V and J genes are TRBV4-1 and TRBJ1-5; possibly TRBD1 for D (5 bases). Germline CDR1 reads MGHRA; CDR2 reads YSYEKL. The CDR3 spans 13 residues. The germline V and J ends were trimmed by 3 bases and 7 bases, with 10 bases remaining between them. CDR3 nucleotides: TGCGCCAGCAGCCAGGGGCGGGGACAGCCCCAGCATTTT. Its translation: CASSQGRGQPQHF.

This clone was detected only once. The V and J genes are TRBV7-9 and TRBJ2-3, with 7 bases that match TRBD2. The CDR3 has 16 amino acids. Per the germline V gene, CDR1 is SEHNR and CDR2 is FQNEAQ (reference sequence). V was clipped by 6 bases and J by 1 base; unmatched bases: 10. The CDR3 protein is CASRHGAGAGTDTQYF. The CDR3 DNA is TGTGCCAGCAGGCACGGGGCGGGAGCGGGCACAGATACGCAGTATTTT.

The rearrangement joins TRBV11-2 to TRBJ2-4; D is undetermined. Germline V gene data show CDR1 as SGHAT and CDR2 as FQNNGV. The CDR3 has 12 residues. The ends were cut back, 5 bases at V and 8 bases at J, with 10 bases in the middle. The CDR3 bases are TGTGCCAGCAGCCCCGGACCACACATTCAGTACTTC. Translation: CASSPGPHIQYF.

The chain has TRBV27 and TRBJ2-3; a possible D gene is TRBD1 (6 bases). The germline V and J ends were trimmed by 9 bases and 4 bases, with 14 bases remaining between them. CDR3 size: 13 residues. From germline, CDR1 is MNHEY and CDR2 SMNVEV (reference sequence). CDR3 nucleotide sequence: TGTGCCAGTAGAGGGGGATTGGCAGATACGCAGTATTTT. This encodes CASRGGLADTQYF.

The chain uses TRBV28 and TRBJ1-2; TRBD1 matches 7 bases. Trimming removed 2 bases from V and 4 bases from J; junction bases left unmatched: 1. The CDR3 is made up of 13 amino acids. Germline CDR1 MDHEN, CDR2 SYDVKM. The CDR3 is CASSLRQGYGYTF. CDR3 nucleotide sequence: TGTGCCAGCAGTTTAAGACAGGGCTATGGCTACACCTTC.

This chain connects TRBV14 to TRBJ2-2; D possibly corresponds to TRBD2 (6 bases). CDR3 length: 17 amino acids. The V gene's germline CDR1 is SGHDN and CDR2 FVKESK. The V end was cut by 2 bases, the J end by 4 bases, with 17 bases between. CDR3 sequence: CASSQSSQAEGTGELFF. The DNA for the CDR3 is TGTGCCAGCAGCCAATCGTCACAAGCGGAGGGCACCGGGGAGCTGTTTTTT.

CDR3 sequence (DNA): TGTGCCAGCAGCCCCAGACATGGACGTTACGAGCAGTACTTC. Amino acid sequence: CASSPRHGRYEQYF. The V and J genes are TRBV7-9 and TRBJ2-5; no clear D gene. Near its end, the DNA agrees better with TRBJ2-7, so the J call may be wrong. Germline CDR1 and CDR2: SEHNR and FQNEAQ (reference sequence). The CDR3 is 14 amino acids.

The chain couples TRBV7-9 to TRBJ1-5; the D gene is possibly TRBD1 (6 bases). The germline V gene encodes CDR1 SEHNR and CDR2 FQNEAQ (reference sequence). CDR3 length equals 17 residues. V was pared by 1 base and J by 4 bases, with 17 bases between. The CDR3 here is CASSLGIGGANNQPQHF. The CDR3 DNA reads TGTGCCAGCAGCTTAGGAATCGGGGGGGCGAATAATCAGCCCCAGCATTTT.

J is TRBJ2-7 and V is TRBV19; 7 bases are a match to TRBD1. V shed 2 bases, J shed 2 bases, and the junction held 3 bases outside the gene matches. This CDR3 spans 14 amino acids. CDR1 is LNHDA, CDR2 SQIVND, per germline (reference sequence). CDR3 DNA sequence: TGTGCCAGTAGTATAACAGGGGCCACCTACGAGCAGTACTTC. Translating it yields CASSITGATYEQYF.

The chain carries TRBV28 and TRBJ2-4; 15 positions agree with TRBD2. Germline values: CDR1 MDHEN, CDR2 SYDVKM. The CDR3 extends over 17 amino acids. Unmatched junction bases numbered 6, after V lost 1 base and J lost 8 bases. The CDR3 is CASSLLGLAGGGDIQYF. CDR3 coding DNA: TGTGCCAGCAGTTTATTGGGACTAGCGGGAGGTGGTGACATTCAGTACTTC.

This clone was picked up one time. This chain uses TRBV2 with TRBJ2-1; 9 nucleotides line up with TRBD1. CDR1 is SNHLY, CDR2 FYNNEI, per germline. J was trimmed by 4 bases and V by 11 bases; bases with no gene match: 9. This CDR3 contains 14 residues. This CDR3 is CAGQNRGLYNEQFF. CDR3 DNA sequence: TGTGCCGGCCAAAACAGGGGGCTTTACAATGAGCAGTTCTTC.

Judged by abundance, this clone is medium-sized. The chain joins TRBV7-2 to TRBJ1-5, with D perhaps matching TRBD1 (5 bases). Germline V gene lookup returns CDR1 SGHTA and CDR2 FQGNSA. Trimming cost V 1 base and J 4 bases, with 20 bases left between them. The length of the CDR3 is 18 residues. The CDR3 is CASSLGPQGSEPNQPQHF. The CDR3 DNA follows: TGTGCCAGCAGCTTAGGCCCCCAGGGTTCGGAGCCAAATCAGCCCCAGCATTTT.

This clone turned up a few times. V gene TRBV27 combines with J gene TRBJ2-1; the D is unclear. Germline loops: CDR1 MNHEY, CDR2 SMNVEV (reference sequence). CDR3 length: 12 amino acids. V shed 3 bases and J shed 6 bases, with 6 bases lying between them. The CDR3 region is CASSFSFNEQFF. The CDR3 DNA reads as TGTGCCAGCAGTTTCTCGTTCAATGAGCAGTTCTTC.